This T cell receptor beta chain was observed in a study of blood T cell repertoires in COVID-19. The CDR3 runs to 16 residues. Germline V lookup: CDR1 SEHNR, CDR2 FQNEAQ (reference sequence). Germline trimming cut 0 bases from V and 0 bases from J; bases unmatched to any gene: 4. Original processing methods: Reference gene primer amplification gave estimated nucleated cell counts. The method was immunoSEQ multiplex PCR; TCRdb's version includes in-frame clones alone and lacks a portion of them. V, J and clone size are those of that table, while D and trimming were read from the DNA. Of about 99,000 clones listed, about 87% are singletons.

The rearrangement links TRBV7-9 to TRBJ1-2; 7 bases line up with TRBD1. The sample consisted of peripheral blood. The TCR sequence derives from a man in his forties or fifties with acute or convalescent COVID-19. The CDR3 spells CASSLAAGGANYGYTF. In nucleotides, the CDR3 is TGTGCCAGCAGCTTAGCTGCAGGGGGAGCTAACTATGGCTACACCTTC.